This T cell receptor (beta chain) was captured in a study of blood T cells in healthy people across ages. Germline-derived CDR1 and CDR2 are LGHNA and YNFKEQ. CDR3 length: 15 amino acids. The ends lost 0 bases at V and 4 bases at J; junction bases unmatched: 5. Each donor was a healthy Caucasian individual from Russia, aged roughly 6 to 95. Each sample used at least 7 million PBMCs. Samples each yielded at least 6 micrograms of total RNA. A second PCR of roughly 6 to 12 cycles used a sample-barcoded 5' primer and a J-beta primer mix. Every molecule of cDNA carried a tag from a template-switch adaptor with 12 random nucleotides. TCRdb reprocessed the 5' RACE reads with MiXCR, giving one entry per CDR3 protein. The data hold approximately 880,000 distinct CDR3 sequences, with roughly 43% observed a single time.

The receptor comes from a man aged 25-40 years in good health. V is TRBV4-2 and J is TRBJ1-2, with 7 bases lining up with TRBD1. Sequenced material: blood. CDR3 protein: CASSQEGQSPYGYTF. As DNA, the CDR3 is TGTGCCAGCAGCCAAGAGGGACAGTCCCCCTATGGCTACACCTTC.